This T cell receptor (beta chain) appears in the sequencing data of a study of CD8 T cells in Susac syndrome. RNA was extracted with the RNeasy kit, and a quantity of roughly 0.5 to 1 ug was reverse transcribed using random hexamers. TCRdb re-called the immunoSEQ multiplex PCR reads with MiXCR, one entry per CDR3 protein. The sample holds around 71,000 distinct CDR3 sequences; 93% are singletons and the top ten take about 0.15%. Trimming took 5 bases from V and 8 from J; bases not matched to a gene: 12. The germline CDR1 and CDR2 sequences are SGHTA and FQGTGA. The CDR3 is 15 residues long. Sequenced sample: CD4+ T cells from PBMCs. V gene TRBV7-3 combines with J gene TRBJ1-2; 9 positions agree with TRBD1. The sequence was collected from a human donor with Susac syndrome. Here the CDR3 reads CASSPAGQGLGGYTF. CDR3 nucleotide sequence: TGTGCCAGCAGCCCCGCGGGACAGGGCTTAGGAGGCTACACCTTC.